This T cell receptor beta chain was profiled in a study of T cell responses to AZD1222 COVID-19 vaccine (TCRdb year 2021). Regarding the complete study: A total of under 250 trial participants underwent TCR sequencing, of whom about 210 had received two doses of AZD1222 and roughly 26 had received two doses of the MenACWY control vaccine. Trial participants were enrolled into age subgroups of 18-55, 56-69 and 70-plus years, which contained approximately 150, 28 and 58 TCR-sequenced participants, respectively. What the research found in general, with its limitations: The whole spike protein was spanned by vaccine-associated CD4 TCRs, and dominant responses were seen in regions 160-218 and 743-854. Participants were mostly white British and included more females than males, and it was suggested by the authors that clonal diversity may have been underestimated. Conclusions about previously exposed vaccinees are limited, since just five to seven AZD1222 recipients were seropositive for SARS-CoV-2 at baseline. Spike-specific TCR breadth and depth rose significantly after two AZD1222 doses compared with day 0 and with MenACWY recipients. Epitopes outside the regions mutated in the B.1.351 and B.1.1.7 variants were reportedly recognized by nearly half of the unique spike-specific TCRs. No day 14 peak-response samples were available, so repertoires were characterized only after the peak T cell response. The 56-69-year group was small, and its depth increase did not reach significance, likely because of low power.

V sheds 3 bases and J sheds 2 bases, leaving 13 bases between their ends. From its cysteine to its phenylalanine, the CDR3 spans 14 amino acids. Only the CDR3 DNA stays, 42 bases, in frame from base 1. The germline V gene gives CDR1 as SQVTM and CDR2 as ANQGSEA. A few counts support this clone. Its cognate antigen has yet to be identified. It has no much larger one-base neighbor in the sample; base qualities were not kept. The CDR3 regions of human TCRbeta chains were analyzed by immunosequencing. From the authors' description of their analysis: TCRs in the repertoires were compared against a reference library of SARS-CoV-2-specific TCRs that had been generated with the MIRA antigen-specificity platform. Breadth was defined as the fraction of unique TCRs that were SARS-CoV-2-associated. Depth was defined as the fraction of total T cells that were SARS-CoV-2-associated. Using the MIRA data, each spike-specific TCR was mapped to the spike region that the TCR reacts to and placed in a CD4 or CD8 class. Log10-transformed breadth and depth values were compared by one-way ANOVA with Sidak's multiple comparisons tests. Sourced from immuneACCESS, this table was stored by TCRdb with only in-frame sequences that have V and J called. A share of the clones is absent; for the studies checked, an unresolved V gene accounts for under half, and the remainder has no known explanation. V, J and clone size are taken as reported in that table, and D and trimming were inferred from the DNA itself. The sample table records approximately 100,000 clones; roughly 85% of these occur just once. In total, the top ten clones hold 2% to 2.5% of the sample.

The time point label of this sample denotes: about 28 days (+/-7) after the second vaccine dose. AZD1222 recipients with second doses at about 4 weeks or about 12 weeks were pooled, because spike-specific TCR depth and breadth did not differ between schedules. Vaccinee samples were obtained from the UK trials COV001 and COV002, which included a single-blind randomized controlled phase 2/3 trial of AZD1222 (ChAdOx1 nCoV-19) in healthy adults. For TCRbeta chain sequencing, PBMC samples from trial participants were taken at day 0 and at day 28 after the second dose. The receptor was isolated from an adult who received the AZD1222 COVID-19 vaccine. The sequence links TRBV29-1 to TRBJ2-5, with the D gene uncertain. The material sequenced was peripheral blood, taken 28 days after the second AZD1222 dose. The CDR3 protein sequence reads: CSVEETSIQETQYF. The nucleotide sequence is TGCAGCGTTGAGGAGACTTCAATACAAGAGACCCAGTACTTC.